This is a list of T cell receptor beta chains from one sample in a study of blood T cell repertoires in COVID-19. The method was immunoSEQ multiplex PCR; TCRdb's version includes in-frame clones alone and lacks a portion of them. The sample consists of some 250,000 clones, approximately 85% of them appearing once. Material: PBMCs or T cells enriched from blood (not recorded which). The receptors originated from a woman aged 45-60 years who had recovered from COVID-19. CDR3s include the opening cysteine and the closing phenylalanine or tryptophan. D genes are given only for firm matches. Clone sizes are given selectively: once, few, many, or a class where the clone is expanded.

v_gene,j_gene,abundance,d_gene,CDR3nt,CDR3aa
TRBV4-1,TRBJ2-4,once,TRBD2,TGCGCCAGCAGCCAAGATGGGCTAGCGGGAGGTCTTAGAAAAAACATTCAGTACTTC,CASSQDGLAGGLRKNIQYF
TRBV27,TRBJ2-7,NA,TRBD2,TGTGCCAGCAACCCCGCCAGCGGGAGTGGTAACGAGCAGTACTTC,CASNPASGSGNEQYF
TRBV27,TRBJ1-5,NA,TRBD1,TGTGCCAGCAGTTCTTTGGACAGGGGGGAAAGGAATCAGCCCCAGCATTTT,CASSSLDRGERNQPQHF
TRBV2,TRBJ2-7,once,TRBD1,TGTGCCAGCAGTTTTGGACAGGGGGCACCCTACGAGCAGTACTTC,CASSFGQGAPYEQYF
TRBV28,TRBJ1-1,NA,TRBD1,TGTGCCAGCAGTCATCCGGGACAGGGTGACACTGAAGCTTTCTTT,CASSHPGQGDTEAFF
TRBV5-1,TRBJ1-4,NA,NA,TGCGCCAGCAGCTTGGCGGCAGGGATTGAAAAACTGTTTTTT,CASSLAAGIEKLFF
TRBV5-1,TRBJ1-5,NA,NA,TGCGCAGTAGGGGAGGAATTTAGCAATCAGCCCCAGCATTTT,CAVGEEFSNQPQHF
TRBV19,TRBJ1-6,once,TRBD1,TGTGCCAGTAGACACCCGGGACAGGGGTCGCCACCCCTCCACTTT,CASRHPGQGSPPLHF
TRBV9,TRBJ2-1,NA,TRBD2,TGTGCCAGCAGCCCGCATTGGACTAGCGGGGAGCAGTTCTTC,CASSPHWTSGEQFF
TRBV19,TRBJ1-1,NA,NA,TGTGCCAGTAGTATAGAGGCAGGGCTGAACACTGAAGCTTTCTTT,CASSIEAGLNTEAFF
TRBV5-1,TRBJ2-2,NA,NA,TGCGCCAGCAGACGTCGGGGGGCAGACACCGGGGAGCTGTTTTTT,CASRRRGADTGELFF
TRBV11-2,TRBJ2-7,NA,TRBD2,TGTGCCAGCAGGCACGGGGGGGGTCCCCTCTACGAGCAGTACTTC,CASRHGGGPLYEQYF
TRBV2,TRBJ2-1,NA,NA,TGTGCCAGCAGGGGCGAGAGCTCCTACAATGAGCAGTTCTTC,CASRGESSYNEQFF
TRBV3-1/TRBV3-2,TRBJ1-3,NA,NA,TGTGCCAGCAGCCAGGGAGGGGCTCATGGAAACACCATATATTTT,CASSQGGAHGNTIYF
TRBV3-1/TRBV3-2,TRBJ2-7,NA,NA,TGTGCCAGCAGCCAAGATTCAGGGGCCTACGAGCAGTACTTC,CASSQDSGAYEQYF
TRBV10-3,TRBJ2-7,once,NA,TGTGCCAGCGGACAGCTAAGCTCCTACGAGCAGTACTTC,CASGQLSSYEQYF
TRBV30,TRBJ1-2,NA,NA,TGTGCCTGGAGTGGCGGTAGGGGCTCTAACTATGGCTACACCTTC,CAWSGGRGSNYGYTF
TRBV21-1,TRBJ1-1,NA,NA,TGTGCCAGCAGCAAATCCCTGGACAGCATGAACACTGAAGCTTTCTTT,CASSKSLDSMNTEAFF
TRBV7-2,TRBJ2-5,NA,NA,TGTGCCAGCAGCTTAACTCAGGGAACGGAGACCCAGTACTTC,CASSLTQGTETQYF
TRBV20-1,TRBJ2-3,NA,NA,TGCAGTGCTAGTCTCCCACACACAGATACGCAGTATTTT,CSASLPHTDTQYF
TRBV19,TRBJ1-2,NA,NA,TGTGCCAGTAGCTCACAGGGATATGGCTACACCTTC,CASSSQGYGYTF
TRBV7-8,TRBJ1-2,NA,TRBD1,TGTGCCAGCAGCATAGGGACAGGGACCTATGGCTACACCTTC,CASSIGTGTYGYTF
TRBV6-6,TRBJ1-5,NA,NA,TGTGCCAGCAGTTATGTGAGGGATCAGCCCCAGCATTTT,CASSYVRDQPQHF
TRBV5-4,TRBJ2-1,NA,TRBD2,TGTGCCAGCAACAAAGTGACTAGCGAAAGCTACAATGAGCAGTTCTTC,CASNKVTSESYNEQFF
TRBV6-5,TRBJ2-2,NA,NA,TGTGCCACCGGGTACACTGGAAACACCGGGGAGCTGTTTTTT,CATGYTGNTGELFF
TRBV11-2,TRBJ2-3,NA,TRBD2,TGTGCCAGCAGCTATCGACTAGCTGGCACAGATACGCAGTATTTT,CASSYRLAGTDTQYF
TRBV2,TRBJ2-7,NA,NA,TGTGCCAGCAGTGGGGGGCGGTCCGGCTACGAGCAGTACTTC,CASSGGRSGYEQYF
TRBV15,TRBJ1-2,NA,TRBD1,TGTGCCACCAGCAGAGGCGGGACAGGTGCGGGCTATGGCTACACCTTC,CATSRGGTGAGYGYTF
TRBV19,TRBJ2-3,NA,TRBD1,TGTGCCAGTAGCCCTACAGGGGCTAGCACAGATACGCAGTATTTT,CASSPTGASTDTQYF